Shown below are 10 T cell receptor beta chains from a single sample sequenced in a study of cytomegalovirus exposure and HLA in healthy donors. This PCR relied on a set of 60 Vbeta primers and 13 Jbeta primers. Repertoires were generated with immunoSEQ multiplex PCR, while TCRdb's copy carries only in-frame clones and drops some. The sample holds more than 140,000 clones, 75% seen once. The sequenced material came from PBMCs. The receptors come from a man aged 35 to 55 in good health and CMV-seronegative.

CDR3 amino acids: CASKGGSKQPQHF. CDR3 coding DNA: TGTGCCAGCAAGGGGGGGTCGAAACAGCCCCAGCATTTT. The chain couples TRBV2 to TRBJ1-5; D possibly corresponds to TRBD1 (6 bases). The V end was cut by 7 bases, the J end by 7 bases, with 14 bases between. CDR1 SNHLY and CDR2 FYNNEI come from the germline V gene. The CDR3 spans 13 residues.

This clone has just a few counts. The V and J genes are TRBV30 and TRBJ2-7, with D perhaps TRBD2 (6 bases). Trimming pared 3 bases from V and 6 bases from J, leaving 21 bases between. Germline V gives CDR1 GTSNPN, CDR2 SVGIG (reference sequence). CDR3 size: 15 residues. The CDR3 loop reads CAWRLFGTAVSEQYF. CDR3 sequence (DNA): TGTGCCTGGAGGTTGTTTGGGACTGCCGTCAGCGAGCAGTACTTC.

The V call is TRBV7-3, the J call TRBJ1-1, with TRBD1 identical over 9 bases. CDR3 length: 13 amino acids. The germline gives CDR1 SGHTA, CDR2 FQGTGA. V was pared by 5 bases and J by 5 bases, with 3 bases of the junction left unmatched. CDR3 protein: CASSDGQGTEAFF. Written as DNA, the CDR3 is TGTGCCAGCAGCGACGGACAGGGGACTGAAGCTTTCTTT.

The chain carries TRBV15 and TRBJ1-5; 8 nucleotides match TRBD1. The CDR3 is made up of 17 amino acids. V lost 3 bases and J lost 4; bases outside the gene matches: 11. CDR1 LNHNV and CDR2 YYDKDF come from the germline V gene (reference sequence). CDR3 sequence (DNA): TGTGCCACCAGCAGGCTGCTTCGGACAGGGCGAAATCAGCCCCAGCATTTT. This gives the protein CATSRLLRTGRNQPQHF.

J is TRBJ2-7 and V is TRBV9; 8 bases are a match to TRBD2. Germline CDR1 is SGDLS and CDR2 is YYNGEE. The CDR3 is made up of 15 amino acids. V was clipped by 0 bases and J by 3 bases; unmatched bases: 5. CDR3 nucleotides: TGTGCCAGCAGCGTAGCCGGGGGGGCCAGCTACGAGCAGTACTTC. It translates to CASSVAGGASYEQYF.

This chain links TRBV9 with TRBJ1-2; 8 nucleotides match TRBD1. V gave up 5 bases and J gave up 7 bases; unmatched junction bases: 10. The CDR3 loop spans 14 amino acids. CDR1 SGDLS and CDR2 YYNGEE come from the germline V gene. In nucleotides, the CDR3 is TGTGCCAGCAGTCAGGACAGGGTGAATACTGGCTACACCTTC. This codes for CASSQDRVNTGYTF.

This rearrangement joins TRBV7-3 to TRBJ1-3; D ambiguous. CDR3 length: 13 residues. Trimming took 4 bases from V and 2 from J, leaving 6 bases between them. Germline values: CDR1 SGHTA, CDR2 FQGTGA. CDR3 coding DNA: TGTGCCAGCAGCTCCGACACTGGAAACACCATATATTTT. Translated, it gives CASSSDTGNTIYF.

The rearrangement uses TRBV29-1 and TRBJ1-2; 7 bases agree with TRBD1. The length of the CDR3 is 12 residues. Germline loops: CDR1 SQVTM, CDR2 ANQGSEA. V lost 4 bases, J lost 8 bases, and 7 bases stayed unmatched. This CDR3 is CSVGDSLEGYTF. In DNA, the CDR3 is TGCAGCGTTGGGGACAGCCTGGAGGGCTACACCTTC.

By sample share, this clone is medium-sized (0.01 to 0.1%). V is TRBV6-1 and J is TRBJ1-1; 7 bases match TRBD1. The CDR3 is 14 amino acids. Germline V gives CDR1 MNHNS, CDR2 SASEGT. The V segment lost 6 bases and the J segment 2 bases; nucleotides outside the gene matches: 6. The CDR3 here is CASRTWTGNTEAFF. The CDR3 DNA is TGTGCCAGCAGGACCTGGACAGGTAACACTGAAGCTTTCTTT.

The chain combines TRBV10-3 with TRBJ2-1, with TRBD1 matching 8 bases. The V segment lost 6 bases and the J segment 5 bases; nucleotides outside the gene matches: 6. The CDR3 runs to 14 residues. The germline gives CDR1 ENHRY, CDR2 SYGVKD. The DNA for the CDR3 is TGTGCCATCAGAACAGGGGGACGAGACAATGAGCAGTTCTTC. Amino acids: CAIRTGGRDNEQFF.